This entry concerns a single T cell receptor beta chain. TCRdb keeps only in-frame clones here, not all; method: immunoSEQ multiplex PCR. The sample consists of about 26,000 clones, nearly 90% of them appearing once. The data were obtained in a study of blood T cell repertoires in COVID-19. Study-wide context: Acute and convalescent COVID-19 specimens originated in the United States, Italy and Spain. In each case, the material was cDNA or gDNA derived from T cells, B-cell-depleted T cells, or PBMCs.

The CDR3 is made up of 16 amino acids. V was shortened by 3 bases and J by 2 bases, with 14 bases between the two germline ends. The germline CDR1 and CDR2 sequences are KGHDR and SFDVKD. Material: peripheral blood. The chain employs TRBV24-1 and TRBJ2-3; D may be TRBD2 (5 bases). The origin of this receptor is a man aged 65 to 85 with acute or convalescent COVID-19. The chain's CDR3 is CATSDDSGGPTDTQYF. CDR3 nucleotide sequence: TGTGCCACCAGTGATGACTCTGGAGGCCCCACAGATACGCAGTATTTT.